A selection of T cell receptor beta chains follows, all from one sample in a study of PD-L1 blockade in urothelial cancer. Method: immunoSEQ multiplex PCR; TCRdb's copy keeps in-frame clones and lacks some. Of 45,000 to 70,000 clones listed, over 75% are singletons. The sample consisted of PBMCs, taken around atezolizumab (anti-PD-L1) treatment. Receptor source: a man aged 70-80 years with urothelial cancer. The CDR3 runs from the conserved cysteine through the conserved F or W. D genes are given only for firm matches. Part of the rows lack a size; the others show once, few, many or a class for expanded clones.

.	TRBV5-6	.	TRBJ2-1	TGTGCCAGCAGCTTGGCGGGTGCGGGAAACAATGAGCAGTTCTTC	CASSLAGAGNNEQFF
.	TRBV29-1	.	TRBJ1-4	TGCAGCGTTGGCTCAGGGGTTGAGGAAAAACTGTTTTTT	CSVGSGVEEKLFF
.	TRBV30	.	TRBJ2-5	TGTGCCTGGAGTGTAATGGCAGGTCTGTACCAAGAGACCCAGTACTTC	CAWSVMAGLYQETQYF
TRBD2	TRBV5-4	.	TRBJ2-5	TGTGCCAGCAGCCCTAGCGGGAGAGAGACCCAGTACTTC	CASSPSGRETQYF
.	TRBV7-7	once	TRBJ1-1	TGTGCTAGCAGCCCGACAGCCTCGAACACTGAAGCTTTCTTT	CASSPTASNTEAFF
.	TRBV5-1	.	TRBJ2-1	TGCGCCAGCAGCTTGACCTACGAGCAGTTCTTC	CASSLTYEQFF
.	TRBV18	few	TRBJ1-2	TGTGCCAGCTCACCCCCGGGGCGGGGGACCTATGGCTACACCTTC	CASSPPGRGTYGYTF
TRBD2	TRBV27	once	TRBJ2-1	TGTGCCAGCAGACCGGGACTAGCGGGAGTTGGGGAGCAGTTCTTC	CASRPGLAGVGEQFF
.	TRBV18	.	TRBJ2-5	TGTGCCAGCTCACCTGGGACTGGGGATGCGGAGACCCAGTACTTC	CASSPGTGDAETQYF
.	TRBV2	few	TRBJ1-1	TGTGCCAGCAGTGACCCGTTAACTGAAGCTTTCTTT	CASSDPLTEAFF
.	TRBV10-3	.	TRBJ2-6	TGTGCCATCCTACAGGGTACTGGGGCCAACGTCCTGACTTTC	CAILQGTGANVLTF
TRBD2	TRBV14	.	TRBJ2-2	TGTGCCAGCAGCCGAGGGAACTTGGGCGGGGGAAACATCGGGGAGCTGTTTTTT	CASSRGNLGGGNIGELFF
TRBD2	TRBV6-1	.	TRBJ2-1	TGTGCCACTACCGGGACTAGCGGATACAATGAGCAGTTCTTC	CATTGTSGYNEQFF
.	TRBV28	.	TRBJ1-3	TGTGCCGGGGGGTCCGGCAACACCATATATTTT	CAGGSGNTIYF
.	TRBV7-9	once	TRBJ2-4	TGTGCCAGCAGCTTACTTAGGGCAGGGATTGCCAAAAACATTCAGTACTTC	CASSLLRAGIAKNIQYF
.	TRBV6-5	few	TRBJ1-2	TGTGCCAGCAGTTACTCGGAGGGGCGCGGCTACACCTTC	CASSYSEGRGYTF
.	TRBV5-6	.	TRBJ1-2	TGTGCCAGCAAGGACATAGGTTCTATGCATGGCTACACCTTC	CASKDIGSMHGYTF
.	TRBV9	.	TRBJ2-1	TGTGCCAGCAGCGTAGAAACTAGCTTCGATGAGCAGTTCTTC	CASSVETSFDEQFF
TRBD1	TRBV11-2	.	TRBJ1-1	TGTGCCAGCAGCCCCCGGACAGGGATGAACACTGAAGCTTTCTTT	CASSPRTGMNTEAFF
.	TRBV5-1	.	TRBJ2-7	TGCGCCAGCAGCGCGGGGGACCTCGGGGGCGCGTCCTACGAGCAGTACTTC	CASSAGDLGGASYEQYF
TRBD2	TRBV9	once	TRBJ2-1	TGTGCCAGCAGCGCTGCGGGAGGGCCCTACAATGAGCAGTTCTTC	CASSAAGGPYNEQFF
TRBD1	TRBV7-9	.	TRBJ2-2	TGTGCCAGCAGCACAAAACCGGGACAGGGGTACACCGGGGAGCTGTTTTTT	CASSTKPGQGYTGELFF
.	TRBV6-6	once	TRBJ2-5	TGTGCCAGCCGGGCGGTACCGGGGGAGACCCAGTACTTC	CASRAVPGETQYF
TRBD2	TRBV2	.	TRBJ2-1	TGTGCCAGCACTCGCGGGAGCTCCTACAATGAGCAGTTCTTC	CASTRGSSYNEQFF
.	TRBV6-1	.	TRBJ1-1	TGTGCCAGCAGCACAGGGGAAGCTTTCTTT	CASSTGEAFF
.	TRBV29-1	.	TRBJ2-1	TGCAGCGTTGAAGTGGGAGCGAGATTCTACAATGAGCAGTTCTTC	CSVEVGARFYNEQFF
TRBD1	TRBV11-2	.	TRBJ2-2	TGTGCCAGCAGGGGACAGGGGTACACCGGGGAGCTGTTTTTT	CASRGQGYTGELFF
.	TRBV30	.	TRBJ1-2	TGTGCCTACCAAGCCGGGATATGGGGCTACACCTTC	CAYQAGIWGYTF
TRBD2	TRBV2	.	TRBJ2-2	TGTGCCAGCAGTGTTGCAGCGGGAGGAAACACCGGGGAGCTGTTTTTT	CASSVAAGGNTGELFF
TRBD1	TRBV4-1	.	TRBJ1-5	TGCGCCAGCAGCCTGACAGGGCTAGAATATCAGCCCCAGCATTTT	CASSLTGLEYQPQHF
.	TRBV27	.	TRBJ2-7	TGTGCCAGCAGTTTCCGGATCACTACGTCCTACGAGCAGTACTTC	CASSFRITTSYEQYF
TRBD2	TRBV7-2	.	TRBJ2-1	TGTGCCAGCAGCCAACTAGCGGGAGTAGTGAATGAGCAGTTCTTC	CASSQLAGVVNEQFF
.	TRBV29-1	.	TRBJ2-3	TGCAGCGTTGAAGATAGCGCTACAGATACGCAGTATTTT	CSVEDSATDTQYF
TRBD1	TRBV18	.	TRBJ1-5	TGTGCCAGCTCACCCTGGACAGGGAGGAGCAATCAGCCCCAGCATTTT	CASSPWTGRSNQPQHF
TRBD1	TRBV6-6	.	TRBJ2-5	TGTGCCAGCAGACCACAGGGGGGAGAGACCCAGTACTTC	CASRPQGGETQYF
.	TRBV28	.	TRBJ1-4	TGTGCCAGCAGTTTCCCGGGATCCCTAAATGAAAAACTGTTTTTT	CASSFPGSLNEKLFF
TRBD1	TRBV9	.	TRBJ1-1	TGTGCCAGCAGCGTAGCGGGACAGGGGGGGACTGAAGCTTTCTTT	CASSVAGQGGTEAFF
TRBD2	TRBV4-2	.	TRBJ2-1	TGTGCCAGCAGCCAAGCGGGAGGTGGAAACTACAATGAGCAGTTCTTC	CASSQAGGGNYNEQFF
.	TRBV7-3	.	TRBJ2-1	TGTGCCAGCAGCGGGGGGGGCGGGATCGCAAAGGGGGGCAATGAGCAGTTCTTC	CASSGGGGIAKGGNEQFF
.	TRBV6-6	.	TRBJ1-1	TGTGCCAGCAGTCCCGAGACAGCTAGCACTGAAGCTTTCTTT	CASSPETASTEAFF
.	TRBV30	.	TRBJ1-4	TGTGCCTGGAGTCCAGAGGAAAGATTAAATGAAAAACTGTTTTTT	CAWSPEERLNEKLFF
TRBD1	TRBV5-6	.	TRBJ2-7	TGTGCCAGCAGCCCCCGGGACAGGGGCCAGCACTTC	CASSPRDRGQHF